These 17 T cell receptor beta chains originate from one sample sequenced in a study of cytomegalovirus exposure and HLA in healthy donors. PCR involved 60 Vbeta and 13 Jbeta primers. Generated by immunoSEQ multiplex PCR, the TCRdb table keeps only in-frame clones and is missing some. This sample contains 75,000 to 85,000 clones. The sample comprised PBMCs. The receptor set was obtained from a man between 18 and 35 years old in good health and CMV-seropositive.

V is TRBV30 and J is TRBJ1-1, with unresolved D. V shed 3 bases and J shed 6 bases, with 8 bases lying between them. CDR3 length: 11 amino acids. Looked up from germline, CDR1 is GTSNPN and CDR2 is SVGIG (reference sequence). The CDR3 spells CAWRLGAEAFF. The CDR3 DNA follows: TGTGCCTGGAGGTTAGGAGCTGAAGCTTTCTTT. Using reference TRBV30 and TRBJ1-1 for the parts outside the CDR3, the full variable domain is SQTIHQWPATLVQPVGSPLSLECTVEGTSNPNLYWYRQAAGRGLQLLFYSVGIGQISSEVPQNLSASRPQDRQFILSSKKLLLSDSGFYLCAWRLGAEAFFGQGTRLTVV.

The V call is TRBV10-2, the J call TRBJ1-2, with 8 bases aligning to TRBD1. V lost 6 bases to trimming and J lost 1 base; unmatched junction nucleotides: 7. The CDR3 contains 15 residues. Germline-derived CDR1 and CDR2 are WSHSY and SAAADI. The CDR3 coding sequence is TGCGCCAGCAGCCCAAGACAGGGGTTTAACTATGGCTACACCTTC. Translation: CASSPRQGFNYGYTF.

This chain connects TRBV19 to TRBJ2-4; D perhaps matches TRBD1 (6 bases). Trimming pared 6 bases from V and 2 bases from J, leaving 14 bases between. Germline lookup yields CDR1 LNHDA and CDR2 SQIVND (reference sequence). This CDR3 is built from 15 residues. The CDR3 sequence: CASSLGQRSKNIQYF. CDR3 DNA sequence: TGTGCCAGTAGCTTAGGACAGAGATCCAAAAACATTCAGTACTTC.

The chain uses TRBV6-1 and TRBJ1-5; TRBD1 aligns across 8 bases. Germline V gene data show CDR1 as MNHNS and CDR2 as SASEGT. CDR3 length equals 15 residues. V was clipped by 6 bases and J by 2 bases; unmatched bases: 6. CDR3 loop: CASRPTTGGNQPQHF. The CDR3 region has the DNA TGTGCCAGCAGACCTACGACAGGGGGCAATCAGCCCCAGCATTTT.

The chain is built from TRBV6-1 and TRBJ1-5, with D unclear. The V end lost 7 bases, the J end lost 5 bases, and 15 bases lay between the germline ends. Germline CDR1 reads MNHNS; CDR2 reads SASEGT. This CDR3 comprises 14 residues. CDR3 in DNA: TGTGCCAGCATTATAACAGCTGCCCATCAGCCCCAGCATTTT. Amino acid sequence: CASIITAAHQPQHF.

The V call is TRBV28, the J call TRBJ2-7; D perhaps matches TRBD2 (7 bases). Germline values: CDR1 MDHEN, CDR2 SYDVKM. The CDR3 totals 15 residues. Trimming cost V 5 bases and J 0 bases, with 14 bases left between them. CDR3: CASSGGDTDSYEQYF. The CDR3 DNA is TGTGCCAGCAGTGGGGGGGACACTGACTCCTACGAGCAGTACTTC.

The chain's CDR3 is CSASDRGDYGYTF. As DNA, the CDR3 is TGCAGCGCTTCGGACAGGGGGGACTATGGCTACACCTTC. The chain carries TRBV29-1 and TRBJ1-2; the match to TRBD1 covers 10 bases. The germline gives CDR1 SQVTM, CDR2 ANQGSEA. Trimming at V came to 7 bases and at J to 3 bases, leaving 5 bases not matched to a gene. This CDR3 region has 13 residues.

This chain joins TRBV6-6 and TRBJ2-5; tentative D call: TRBD1 (5 bases). Per germline, CDR1 MNHNY and CDR2 SVGAGI (reference sequence). The V gene lost 7 bases and the J gene lost 2 bases, with 14 bases spanning the gap. The CDR3 totals 14 residues. CDR3 sequence (DNA): TGTGCCAGCACTCTCAGGGCAGGTCAAGAGACCCAGTACTTC. Residues: CASTLRAGQETQYF.

The CDR3 nucleotides are TGTGCCAGCAGCTCCCCTACAGGGTTCCCCGGGGAGCTGTTTTTT. As protein: CASSSPTGFPGELFF. The chain employs TRBV5-4 and TRBJ2-2, with D possibly matching TRBD1 (6 bases). The CDR3 has 15 residues. Per the germline V gene, CDR1 is SGHNT and CDR2 is YYREEE (reference sequence). The V end was cut by 3 bases, the J end by 6 bases, with 15 bases between.

The chain employs TRBV27 and TRBJ2-1; 8 positions match TRBD2. Germline-derived CDR1 and CDR2 are MNHEY and SMNVEV (reference sequence). The CDR3 runs 16 residues. J gave up 10 bases and V 5 bases, and 16 bases lay outside the gene matches. In nucleotides, the CDR3 is TGTGCCAGCAGTCCCCTGGCCTCGGGAGGGCCAGAGGAGCAGTTCTTC. This translates into CASSPLASGGPEEQFF.

The V call is TRBV5-1, the J call TRBJ2-3; no clear D. Germline assignment: CDR1 SGHRS and CDR2 YFSETQ. The CDR3 loop spans 16 amino acids. Trimming shortened V by 0 bases and J by 1 base, and 12 bases separated the two germline ends. CDR3 region: CASSLDGRPRTDTQYF. CDR3 bases: TGCGCCAGCAGCTTGGATGGCAGGCCTCGCACAGATACGCAGTATTTT.

The rearrangement links TRBV15 to TRBJ2-3, with TRBD1 identical over 7 bases. Germline trimming cut 1 base from V and 5 bases from J; bases unmatched to any gene: 12. The CDR3 contains 17 residues. Germline CDR1 is LNHNV and CDR2 is YYDKDF (reference sequence). CDR3: CATSRAPGQTIGDTQYF. CDR3 bases: TGTGCCACCAGCAGAGCACCGGGACAGACGATAGGAGATACGCAGTATTTT.

This chain connects TRBV7-2 to TRBJ2-1; TRBD2 agrees at 7 bases. V lost 4 bases, J lost 4 bases, and 7 bases stayed unmatched. The CDR3 runs to 15 residues. Germline assignment: CDR1 SGHTA and CDR2 FQGNSA. CDR3 DNA: TGTGCCAGCAGCTCTAGCGGAATATCTTACAATGAGCAGTTCTTC. This codes for CASSSSGISYNEQFF. Filled out from reference TRBV7-2 and TRBJ2-1, the complete variable domain reads GAGVSQSPSNKVTEKGKDVELRCDPISGHTALYWYRQSLGQGLEFLIYFQGNSAPDKSGLPSDRFSAERTGGSVSTLTIQRTQQEDSAVYLCASSSSGISYNEQFFGPGTRLTVL.

The chain carries TRBV16 and TRBJ1-2; D might be TRBD1 (5 bases). CDR1 is KGHSY, CDR2 FQNENV, per germline. The CDR3 extends over 15 amino acids. V lost 0 bases and J lost 6, with 14 bases in between. CDR3 in DNA: TGTGCCAGCAGCCAATCGGAAAGGGGATGGAATGGCTACACCTTC. Protein sequence: CASSQSERGWNGYTF.

The CDR3 bases are TGTGCCAGCAGCTCTAAGCGGGAGATTAATAATGAGCAGTTCTTC. This gives the protein CASSSKREINNEQFF. V and J are TRBV11-3 and TRBJ2-1; 8 bases agree with TRBD2. The trim removed 4 bases at V and 7 bases at J, leaving 9 bases unmatched. CDR3 length: 15 amino acids. Germline CDR1 SGHNT, CDR2 YENEEA.

The rearrangement joins TRBV28 to TRBJ1-1, with D tentatively TRBD1 (6 bases). Trimming removed 5 bases from V and 0 bases from J, with 13 bases in between. CDR1 and CDR2 (germline): MDHEN, SYDVKM. The CDR3 is made up of 15 amino acids. DNA for the CDR3: TGTGCCAGCAGTGAAGGACAGACGATGAACACTGAAGCTTTCTTT. Translation gives CASSEGQTMNTEAFF.

The chain combines TRBV30 with TRBJ1-2, with 8 nucleotides matching TRBD1. The germline gives CDR1 GTSNPN, CDR2 SVGIG (reference sequence). J was trimmed by 3 bases and V by 4 bases; bases with no gene match: 1. The CDR3 is made up of 12 amino acids. This CDR3 reads CAWTGGDYGYTF. The DNA of the CDR3 is TGTGCCTGGACAGGGGGCGACTATGGCTACACCTTC.